The clone carrying this T cell receptor beta chain was picked up a small number of times. Its antigen is not identified. This specimen comes from a study of T-cell memory formation after mild COVID-19. Overall study: Largely donor-specific TCR clusters were found. The study's findings and limits: In pre-infection memory, a portion of responding clones appeared, which suggested that cross-reactive memory joined. Among clones contracting day 15 to 85, CD4/CD8 was balanced, whereas later expanders leaned CD4+.

Per the germline V gene, CDR1 is SEHNR and CDR2 is FQNEAQ (reference sequence). V lost 1 base and J 4 bases, leaving 10 bases between the germline ends. The CDR3 consists of 14 residues. Each CDR3 protein gets one entry after TCRdb re-called the 5' RACE reads with MiXCR. The data hold roughly 100,000 distinct CDR3 sequences, with around 12% observed a single time. The chain has TRBV7-9 and TRBJ1-2; D is undetermined. The sample taken for sequencing was PBMCs or a T cell subset sorted from them (not recorded which). This receptor was identified in an adult woman who had mild COVID-19 (a few samples of this study predate the infection). Cell type and time point are not known. The CDR3 sequence: CASSLVSAFYGYTF. The CDR3 region has the DNA TGTGCCAGCAGCTTAGTCAGCGCGTTCTATGGCTACACCTTC.